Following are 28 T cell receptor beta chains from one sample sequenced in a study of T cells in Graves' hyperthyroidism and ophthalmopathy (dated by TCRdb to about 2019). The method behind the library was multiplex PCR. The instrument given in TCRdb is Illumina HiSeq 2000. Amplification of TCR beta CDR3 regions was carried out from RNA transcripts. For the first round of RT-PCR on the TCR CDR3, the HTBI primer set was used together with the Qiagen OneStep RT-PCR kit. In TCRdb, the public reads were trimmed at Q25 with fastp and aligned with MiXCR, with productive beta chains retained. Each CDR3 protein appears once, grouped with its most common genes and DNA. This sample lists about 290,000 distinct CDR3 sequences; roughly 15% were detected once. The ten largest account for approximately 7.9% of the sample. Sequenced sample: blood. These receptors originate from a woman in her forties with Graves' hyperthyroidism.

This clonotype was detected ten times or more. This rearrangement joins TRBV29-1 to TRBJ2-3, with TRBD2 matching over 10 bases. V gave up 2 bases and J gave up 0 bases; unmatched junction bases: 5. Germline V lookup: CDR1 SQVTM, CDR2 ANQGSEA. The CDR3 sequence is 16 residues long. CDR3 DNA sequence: TGCAGCGTTGAATCTAGACTAGCGGGTAGCACAGATACGCAGTATTTT. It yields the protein CSVESRLAGSTDTQYF.

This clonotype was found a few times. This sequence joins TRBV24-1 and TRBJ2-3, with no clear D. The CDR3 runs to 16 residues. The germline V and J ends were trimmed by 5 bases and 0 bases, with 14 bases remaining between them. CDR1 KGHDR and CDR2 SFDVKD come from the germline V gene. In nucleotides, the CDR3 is TGTGCCACCAGTGGGGCCGCTCACGCTAGCACAGATACGCAGTATTTT. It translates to CATSGAAHASTDTQYF.

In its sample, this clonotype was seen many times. The CDR3 bases are TGTGCCAGCAGCTTAGTAGATTTGAGGGCCGGGGAGCTGTTTTTT. Its protein is CASSLVDLRAGELFF. V is TRBV7-2 and J is TRBJ2-2; maybe TRBD2 (5 bases). The CDR3 sequence is 15 residues long. Trimming shortened V by 1 base and J by 6 bases, and 12 bases separated the two germline ends. Germline V CDR1 and CDR2: SGHTA, FQGNSA.

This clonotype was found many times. The CDR3: CASSPGQGGYGYTF. Written as DNA, the CDR3 is TGTGCCAGCAGCCCAGGACAGGGGGGCTATGGCTACACCTTC. This chain connects TRBV11-2 to TRBJ1-2; 10 positions agree with TRBD1. Looked up from germline, CDR1 is SGHAT and CDR2 is FQNNGV. Trimming cost V 5 bases and J 4 bases; bases outside gene matches: 4. The CDR3 covers 14 residues. Using reference TRBV11-2 and TRBJ1-2 for the parts outside the CDR3, the full variable domain is EAGVAQSPRYKIIEKRQSVAFWCNPISGHATLYWYQQILGQGPKLLIQFQNNGVVDDSQLPKDRFSAERLKGVDSTLKIQPAKLEDSAVYLCASSPGQGGYGYTFGSGTRLTVV.

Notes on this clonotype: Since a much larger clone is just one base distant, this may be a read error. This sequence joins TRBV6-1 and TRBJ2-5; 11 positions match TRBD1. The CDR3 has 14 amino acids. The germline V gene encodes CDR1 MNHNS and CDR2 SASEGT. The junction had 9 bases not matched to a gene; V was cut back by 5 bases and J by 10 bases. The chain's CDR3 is CASSTGQGVWDQYF. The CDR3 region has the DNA TGTGCCAGCAGTACGGGACAGGGGGTCTGGGACCAGTACTTC.

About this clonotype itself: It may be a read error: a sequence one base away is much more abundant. CDR3 DNA: TGTGCCAGCAGCTTAATGGGACAGGGTCCACCCCTCCACTTT. The encoded protein is CASSLMGQGPPLHF. The chain joins TRBV2 to TRBJ1-6; TRBD1 aligns across 9 bases. The CDR3 runs 14 residues. CDR1 and CDR2 from the germline V gene are SNHLY and FYNNEI. With V trimmed by 6 bases and J by 11 bases, 8 bases remained unmatched.

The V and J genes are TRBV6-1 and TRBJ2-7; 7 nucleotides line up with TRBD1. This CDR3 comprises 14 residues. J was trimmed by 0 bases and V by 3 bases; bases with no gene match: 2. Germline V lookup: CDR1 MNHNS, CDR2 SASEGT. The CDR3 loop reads CASSDRGTSYEQYF. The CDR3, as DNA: TGTGCCAGCAGTGACAGGGGGACCTCCTACGAGCAGTACTTC.

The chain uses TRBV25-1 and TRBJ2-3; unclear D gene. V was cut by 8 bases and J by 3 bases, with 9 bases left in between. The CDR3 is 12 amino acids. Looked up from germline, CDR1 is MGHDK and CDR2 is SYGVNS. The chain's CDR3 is CASGYTTDTQYF. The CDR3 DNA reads TGTGCCAGCGGCTACACAACAGATACGCAGTATTTT.

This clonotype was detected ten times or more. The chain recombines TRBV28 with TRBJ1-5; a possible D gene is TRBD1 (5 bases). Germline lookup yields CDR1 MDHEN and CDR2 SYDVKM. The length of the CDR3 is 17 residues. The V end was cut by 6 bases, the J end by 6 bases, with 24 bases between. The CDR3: CASRPPRDRAAGQPQHF. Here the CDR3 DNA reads TGTGCCAGCAGACCGCCGAGGGACCGCGCCGCAGGTCAGCCCCAGCATTTT.

CDR3 sequence reads: CASSPGLGYTF. CDR3 sequence (DNA): TGTGCCAGCAGCCCGGGACTAGGCTACACCTTC. The chain couples TRBV2 to TRBJ1-2; D possibly corresponds to TRBD1 (5 bases). CDR1 is SNHLY, CDR2 FYNNEI, per germline. The CDR3 covers 11 residues. The V end was cut by 6 bases, the J end by 8 bases, with 10 bases between.

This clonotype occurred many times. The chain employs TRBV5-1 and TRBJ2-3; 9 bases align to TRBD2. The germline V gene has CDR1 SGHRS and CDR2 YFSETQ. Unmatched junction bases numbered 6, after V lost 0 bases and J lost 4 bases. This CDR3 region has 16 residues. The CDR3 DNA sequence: TGCGCCAGCAGCTTGGGCGGCGGGAGGGCCCCAGATACGCAGTATTTT. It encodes CASSLGGGRAPDTQYF.

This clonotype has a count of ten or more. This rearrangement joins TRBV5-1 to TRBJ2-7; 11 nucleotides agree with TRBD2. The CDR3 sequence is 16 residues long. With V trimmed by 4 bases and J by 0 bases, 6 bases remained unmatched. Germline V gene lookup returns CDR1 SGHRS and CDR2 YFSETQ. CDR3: CASSQGTSGFSYEQYF. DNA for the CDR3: TGCGCCAGCAGCCAGGGGACTAGCGGATTCTCCTACGAGCAGTACTTC.

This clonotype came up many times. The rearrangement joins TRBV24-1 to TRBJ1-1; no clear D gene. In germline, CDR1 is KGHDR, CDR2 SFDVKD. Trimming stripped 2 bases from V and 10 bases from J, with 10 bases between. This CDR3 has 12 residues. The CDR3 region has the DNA TGTGCCACCAGTGATTCCCGGCTCCGAGCTTTCTTT. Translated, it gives CATSDSRLRAFF.

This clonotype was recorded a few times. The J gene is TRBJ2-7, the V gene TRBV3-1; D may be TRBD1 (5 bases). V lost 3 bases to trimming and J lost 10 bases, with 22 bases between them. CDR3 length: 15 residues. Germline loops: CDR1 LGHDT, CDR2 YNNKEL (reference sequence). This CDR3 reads CASSHSSLGPGGQYF. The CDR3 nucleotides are TGTGCCAGCAGCCACTCTTCCTTGGGGCCAGGCGGTCAGTACTTC.

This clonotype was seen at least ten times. The CDR3 loop reads CASSQGLAGVEQYF. DNA for the CDR3: TGTGCCAGCAGCCAGGGACTAGCGGGAGTCGAGCAGTACTTC. This chain joins TRBV11-2 and TRBJ2-7; 14 bases are shared with TRBD2. The germline gives CDR1 SGHAT, CDR2 FQNNGV. With V trimmed by 5 bases and J by 6 bases, 3 bases remained unmatched. The CDR3 is 14 amino acids. The full variable domain, completed using reference TRBV11-2 and TRBJ2-7, is EAGVAQSPRYKIIEKRQSVAFWCNPISGHATLYWYQQILGQGPKLLIQFQNNGVVDDSQLPKDRFSAERLKGVDSTLKIQPAKLEDSAVYLCASSQGLAGVEQYFGPGTRLTVT.

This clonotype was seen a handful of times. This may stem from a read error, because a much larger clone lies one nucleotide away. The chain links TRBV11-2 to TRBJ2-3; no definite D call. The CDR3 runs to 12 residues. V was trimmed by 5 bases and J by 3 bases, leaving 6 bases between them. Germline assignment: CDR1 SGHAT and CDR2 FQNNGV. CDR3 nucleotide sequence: TGTGCCAGCAGCCGTTGGACAGATACGCAGTATTTT. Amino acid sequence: CASSRWTDTQYF.

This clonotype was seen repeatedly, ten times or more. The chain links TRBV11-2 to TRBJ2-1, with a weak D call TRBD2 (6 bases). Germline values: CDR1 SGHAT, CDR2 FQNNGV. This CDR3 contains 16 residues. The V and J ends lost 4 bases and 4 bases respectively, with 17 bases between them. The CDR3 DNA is TGTGCCAGCAGCTCCCGGGGGACGGGAGTGTACAATGAGCAGTTCTTC. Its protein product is CASSSRGTGVYNEQFF.

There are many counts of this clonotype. The CDR3 nucleotides read TGTGCCAGCTTGAGTTATTGGGAACAGGGTGAAAGTGGCTACACCTTC. Amino acid sequence: CASLSYWEQGESGYTF. V usage is TRBV6-1 and J usage is TRBJ1-2, with a tentative D call TRBD1 (6 bases). The V end was cut by 8 bases, the J end by 7 bases, with 26 bases between. Per the germline V gene, CDR1 is MNHNS and CDR2 is SASEGT. CDR3 length: 16 residues.

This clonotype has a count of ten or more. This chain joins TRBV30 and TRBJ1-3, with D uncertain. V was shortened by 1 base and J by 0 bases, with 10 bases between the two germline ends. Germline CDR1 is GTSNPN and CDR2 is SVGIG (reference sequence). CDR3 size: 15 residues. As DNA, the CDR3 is TGTGCCTGGAGTGGGTCTCGGAACTCTGGAAACACCATATATTTT. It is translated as CAWSGSRNSGNTIYF.

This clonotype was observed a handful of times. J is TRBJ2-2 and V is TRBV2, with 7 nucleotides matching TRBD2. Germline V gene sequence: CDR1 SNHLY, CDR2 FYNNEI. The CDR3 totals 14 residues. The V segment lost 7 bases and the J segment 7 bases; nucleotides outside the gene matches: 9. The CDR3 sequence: CASKAGVVSGELFF. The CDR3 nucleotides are TGTGCCAGCAAGGCGGGGGTGGTTAGCGGGGAGCTGTTTTTT.

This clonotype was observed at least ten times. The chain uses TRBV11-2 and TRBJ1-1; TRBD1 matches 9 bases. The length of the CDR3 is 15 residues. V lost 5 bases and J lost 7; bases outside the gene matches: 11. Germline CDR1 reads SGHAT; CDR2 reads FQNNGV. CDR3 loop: CASSLSAGTGFEAFF. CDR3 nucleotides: TGTGCCAGCAGCCTTAGTGCCGGGACAGGGTTTGAAGCTTTCTTT. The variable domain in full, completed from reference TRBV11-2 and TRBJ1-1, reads EAGVAQSPRYKIIEKRQSVAFWCNPISGHATLYWYQQILGQGPKLLIQFQNNGVVDDSQLPKDRFSAERLKGVDSTLKIQPAKLEDSAVYLCASSLSAGTGFEAFFGQGTRLTVV.

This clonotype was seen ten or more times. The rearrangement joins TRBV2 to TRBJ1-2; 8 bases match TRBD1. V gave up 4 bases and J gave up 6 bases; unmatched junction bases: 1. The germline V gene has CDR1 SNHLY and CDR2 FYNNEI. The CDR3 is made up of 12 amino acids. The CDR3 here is CASSATGDGYTF. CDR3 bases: TGTGCCAGCAGTGCGACAGGGGATGGCTACACCTTC.

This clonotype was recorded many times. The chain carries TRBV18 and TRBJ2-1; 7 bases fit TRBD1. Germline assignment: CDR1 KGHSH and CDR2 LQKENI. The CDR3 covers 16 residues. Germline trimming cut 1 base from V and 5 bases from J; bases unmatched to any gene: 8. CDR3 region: CASSPQPGQLNNEQFF. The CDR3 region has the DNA TGTGCCAGCTCACCACAACCGGGACAGTTAAACAATGAGCAGTTCTTC.

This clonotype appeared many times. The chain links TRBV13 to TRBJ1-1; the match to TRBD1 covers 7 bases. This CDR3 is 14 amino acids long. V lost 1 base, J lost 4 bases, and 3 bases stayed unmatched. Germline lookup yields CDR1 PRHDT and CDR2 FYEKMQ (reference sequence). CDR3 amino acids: CASSLDRGFTEAFF. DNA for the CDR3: TGTGCCAGCAGCTTAGACAGGGGATTCACTGAAGCTTTCTTT.

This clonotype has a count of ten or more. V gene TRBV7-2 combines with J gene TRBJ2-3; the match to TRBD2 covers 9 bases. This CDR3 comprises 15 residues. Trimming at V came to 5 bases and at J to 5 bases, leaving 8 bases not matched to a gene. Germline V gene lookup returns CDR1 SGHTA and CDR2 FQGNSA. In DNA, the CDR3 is TGTGCCAGCAGCGTCGGACTAGCGAGAGTAGATACGCAGTATTTT. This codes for CASSVGLARVDTQYF.

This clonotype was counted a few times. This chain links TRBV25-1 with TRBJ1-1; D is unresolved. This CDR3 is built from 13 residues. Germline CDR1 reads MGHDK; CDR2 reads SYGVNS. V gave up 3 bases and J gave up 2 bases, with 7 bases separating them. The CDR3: CASSDYSNTEAFF. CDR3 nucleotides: TGTGCCAGCAGTGACTATTCTAACACTGAAGCTTTCTTT.

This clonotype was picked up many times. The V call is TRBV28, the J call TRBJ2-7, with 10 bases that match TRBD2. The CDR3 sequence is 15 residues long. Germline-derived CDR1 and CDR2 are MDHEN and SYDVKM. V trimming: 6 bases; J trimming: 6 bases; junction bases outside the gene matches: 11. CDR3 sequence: CASSFRLAGHAEQYF. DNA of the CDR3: TGTGCCAGCAGCTTCCGACTAGCGGGCCACGCCGAGCAGTACTTC.

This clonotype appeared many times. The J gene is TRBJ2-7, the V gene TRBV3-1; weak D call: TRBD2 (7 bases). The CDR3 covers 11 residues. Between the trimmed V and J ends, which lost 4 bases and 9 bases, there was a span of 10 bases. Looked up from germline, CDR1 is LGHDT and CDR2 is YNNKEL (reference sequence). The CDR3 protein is CASSRGGVQYF. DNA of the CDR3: TGTGCCAGCAGCCGGGGGGGCGTGCAGTACTTC.